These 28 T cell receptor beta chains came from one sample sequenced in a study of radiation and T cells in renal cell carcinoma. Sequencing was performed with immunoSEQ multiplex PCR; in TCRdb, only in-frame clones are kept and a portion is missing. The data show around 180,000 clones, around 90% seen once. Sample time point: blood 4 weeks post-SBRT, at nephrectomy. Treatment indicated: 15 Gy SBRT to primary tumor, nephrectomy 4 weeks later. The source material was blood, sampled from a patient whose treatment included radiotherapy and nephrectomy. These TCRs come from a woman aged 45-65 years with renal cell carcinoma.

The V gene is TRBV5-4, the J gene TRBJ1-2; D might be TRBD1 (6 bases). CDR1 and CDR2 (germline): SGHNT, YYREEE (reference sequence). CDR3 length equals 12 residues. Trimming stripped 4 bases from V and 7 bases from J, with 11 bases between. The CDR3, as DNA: TGTGCCAGCAGCGTCGACAGGTCTGGCTACACCTTC. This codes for CASSVDRSGYTF.

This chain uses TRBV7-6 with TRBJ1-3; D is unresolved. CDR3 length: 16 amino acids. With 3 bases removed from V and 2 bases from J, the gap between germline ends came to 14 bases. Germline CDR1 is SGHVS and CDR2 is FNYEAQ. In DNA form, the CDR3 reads TGTGCCAGCAGCTTGACGGACTCGGCCGCTGGAAACACCATATATTTT. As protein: CASSLTDSAAGNTIYF.

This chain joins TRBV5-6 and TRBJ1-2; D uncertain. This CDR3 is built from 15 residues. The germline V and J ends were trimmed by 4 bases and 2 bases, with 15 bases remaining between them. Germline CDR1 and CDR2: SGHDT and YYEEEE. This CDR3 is CASSRQDPFNYGYTF. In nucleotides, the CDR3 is TGTGCCAGCAGCCGGCAGGACCCATTCAACTATGGCTACACCTTC.

The CDR3 spells CASSLGNTDTQYF. DNA of the CDR3: TGCGCCAGCAGCTTGGGAAACACAGATACGCAGTATTTT. V and J are TRBV5-1 and TRBJ2-3; D remains ambiguous. Germline loops: CDR1 SGHRS, CDR2 YFSETQ. CDR3 length equals 13 residues. V was pared by 0 bases and J by 2 bases, with 4 bases between.

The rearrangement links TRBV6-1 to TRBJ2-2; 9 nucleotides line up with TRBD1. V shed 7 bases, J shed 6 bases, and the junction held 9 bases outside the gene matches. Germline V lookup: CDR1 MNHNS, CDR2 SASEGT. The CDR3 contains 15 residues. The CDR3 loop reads CASTTGGAKAGELFF. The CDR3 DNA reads TGTGCCAGCACTACAGGGGGCGCGAAGGCCGGGGAGCTGTTTTTT.

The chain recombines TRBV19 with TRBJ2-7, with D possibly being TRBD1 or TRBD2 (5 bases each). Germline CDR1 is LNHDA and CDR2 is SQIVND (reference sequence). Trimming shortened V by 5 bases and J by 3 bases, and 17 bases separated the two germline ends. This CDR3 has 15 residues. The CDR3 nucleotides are TGTGCCAGTAGTTCTGGGGGAACAGAGGGCTACGAGCAGTACTTC. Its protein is CASSSGGTEGYEQYF. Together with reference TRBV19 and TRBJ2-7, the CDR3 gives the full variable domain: DGGITQSPKYLFRKEGQNVTLSCEQNLNHDAMYWYRQDPGQGLRLIYYSQIVNDFQKGDIAEGYSVSREKKESFPLTVTSAQKNPTAFYLCASSSGGTEGYEQYFGPGTRLTVT.

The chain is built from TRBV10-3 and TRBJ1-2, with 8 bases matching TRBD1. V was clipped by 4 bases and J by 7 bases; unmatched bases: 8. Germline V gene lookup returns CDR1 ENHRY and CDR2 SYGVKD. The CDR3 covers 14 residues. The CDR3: CAISALSRGLGYTF. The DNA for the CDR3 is TGTGCCATCAGTGCCTTGAGCAGGGGGCTTGGCTACACCTTC.

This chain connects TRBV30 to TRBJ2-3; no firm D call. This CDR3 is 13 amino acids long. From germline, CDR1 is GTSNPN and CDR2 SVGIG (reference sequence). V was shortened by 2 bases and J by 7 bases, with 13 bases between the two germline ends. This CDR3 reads CAWSLSIANTQYF. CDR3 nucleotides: TGTGCCTGGAGTCTGAGCATCGCGAATACGCAGTATTTT.

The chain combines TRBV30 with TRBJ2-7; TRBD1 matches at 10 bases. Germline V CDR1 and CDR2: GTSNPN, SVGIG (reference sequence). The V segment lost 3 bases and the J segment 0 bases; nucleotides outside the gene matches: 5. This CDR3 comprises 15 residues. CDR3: CAWSPGQGVSYEQYF. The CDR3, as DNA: TGTGCCTGGAGCCCCGGACAGGGGGTCTCCTACGAGCAGTACTTC.

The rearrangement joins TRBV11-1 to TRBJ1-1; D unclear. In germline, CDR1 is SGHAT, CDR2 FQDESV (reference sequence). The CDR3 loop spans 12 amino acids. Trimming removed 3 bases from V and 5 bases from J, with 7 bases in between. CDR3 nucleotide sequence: TGTGCCAGCAGCTTCGGGCAGACTGAAGCTTTCTTT. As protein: CASSFGQTEAFF.

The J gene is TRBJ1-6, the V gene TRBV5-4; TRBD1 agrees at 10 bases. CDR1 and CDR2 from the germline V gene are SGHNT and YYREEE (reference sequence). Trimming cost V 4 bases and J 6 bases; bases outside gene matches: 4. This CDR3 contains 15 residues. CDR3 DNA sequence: TGTGCCAGCAGCACCCGGACAGGGGGTAATTCACCCCTCCACTTT. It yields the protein CASSTRTGGNSPLHF.

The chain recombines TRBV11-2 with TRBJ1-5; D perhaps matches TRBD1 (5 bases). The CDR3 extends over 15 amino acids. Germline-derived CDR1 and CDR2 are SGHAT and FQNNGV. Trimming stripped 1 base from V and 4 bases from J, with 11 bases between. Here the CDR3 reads CASSLGRGANQPQHF. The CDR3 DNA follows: TGTGCCAGCAGCTTAGGGAGGGGCGCGAATCAGCCCCAGCATTTT.

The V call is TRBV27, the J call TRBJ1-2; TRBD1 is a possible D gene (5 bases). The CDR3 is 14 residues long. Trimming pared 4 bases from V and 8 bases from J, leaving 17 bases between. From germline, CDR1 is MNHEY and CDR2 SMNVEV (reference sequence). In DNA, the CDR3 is TGTGCCAGCAGTTCGTCGCAGGGTAATTGGGGCTACACCTTC. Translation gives CASSSSQGNWGYTF.

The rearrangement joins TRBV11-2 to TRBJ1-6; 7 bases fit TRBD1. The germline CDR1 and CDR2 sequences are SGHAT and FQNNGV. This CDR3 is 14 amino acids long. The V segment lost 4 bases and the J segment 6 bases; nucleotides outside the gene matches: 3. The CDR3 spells CASSSNRGNSPLHF. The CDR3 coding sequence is TGTGCCAGCAGCTCTAACAGGGGTAATTCACCCCTCCACTTT.

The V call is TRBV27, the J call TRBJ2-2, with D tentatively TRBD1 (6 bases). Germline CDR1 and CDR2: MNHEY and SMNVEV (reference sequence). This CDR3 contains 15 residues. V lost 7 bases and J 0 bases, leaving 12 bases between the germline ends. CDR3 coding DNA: TGTGCCAGCAACCGCAGGGGTGCGAACACCGGGGAGCTGTTTTTT. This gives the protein CASNRRGANTGELFF.

CDR3 in amino acids: CSVMRGGPSYEQYF. CDR3 sequence (DNA): TGCAGCGTTATGAGAGGGGGGCCATCCTACGAGCAGTACTTC. The chain joins TRBV29-1 to TRBJ2-7, with D perhaps TRBD1 or TRBD2 (6 bases each). Germline CDR1 reads SQVTM; CDR2 reads ANQGSEA. CDR3 length: 14 amino acids. V dropped 5 bases and J dropped 1 base, with 15 bases sitting between them.

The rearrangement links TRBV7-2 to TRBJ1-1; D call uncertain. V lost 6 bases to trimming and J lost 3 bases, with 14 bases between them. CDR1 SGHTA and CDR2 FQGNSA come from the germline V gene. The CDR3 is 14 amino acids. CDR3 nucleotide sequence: TGTGCCAGCAGTCCCGACGGCCTAGACACTGAAGCTTTCTTT. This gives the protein CASSPDGLDTEAFF. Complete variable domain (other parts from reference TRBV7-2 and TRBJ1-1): GAGVSQSPSNKVTEKGKDVELRCDPISGHTALYWYRQSLGQGLEFLIYFQGNSAPDKSGLPSDRFSAERTGGSVSTLTIQRTQQEDSAVYLCASSPDGLDTEAFFGQGTRLTVV.

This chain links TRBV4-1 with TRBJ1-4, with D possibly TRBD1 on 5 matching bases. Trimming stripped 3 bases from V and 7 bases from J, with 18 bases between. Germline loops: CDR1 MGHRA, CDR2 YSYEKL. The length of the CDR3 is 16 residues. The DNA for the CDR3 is TGCGCCAGCAGCCACCGGGCCGCAGGCGGGGGTGAAAAACTGTTTTTT. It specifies CASSHRAAGGGEKLFF.

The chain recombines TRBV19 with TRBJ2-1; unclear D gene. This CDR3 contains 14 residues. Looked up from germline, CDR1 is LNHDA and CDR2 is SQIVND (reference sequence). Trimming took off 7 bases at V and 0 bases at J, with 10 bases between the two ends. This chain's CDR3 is CASTPGSSYNEQFF. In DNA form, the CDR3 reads TGTGCCAGTACCCCCGGCAGCTCCTACAATGAGCAGTTCTTC.

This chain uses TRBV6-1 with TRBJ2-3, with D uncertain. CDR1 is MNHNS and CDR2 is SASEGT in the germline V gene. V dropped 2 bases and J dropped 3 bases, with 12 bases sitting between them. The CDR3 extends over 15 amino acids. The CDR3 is CASSESHPQTDTQYF. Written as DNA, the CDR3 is TGTGCCAGCAGTGAATCCCATCCACAAACAGATACGCAGTATTTT.

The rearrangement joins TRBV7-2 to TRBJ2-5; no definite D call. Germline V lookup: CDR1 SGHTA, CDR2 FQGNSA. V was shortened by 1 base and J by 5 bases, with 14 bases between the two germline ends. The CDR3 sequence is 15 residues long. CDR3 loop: CASSLVIPFRETQYF. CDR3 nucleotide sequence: TGTGCCAGCAGCTTAGTTATACCATTCCGGGAGACCCAGTACTTC.

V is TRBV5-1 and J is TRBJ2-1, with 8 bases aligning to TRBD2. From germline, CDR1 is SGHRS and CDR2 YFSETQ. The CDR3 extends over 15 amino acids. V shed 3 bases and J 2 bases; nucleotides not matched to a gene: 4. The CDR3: CASSSQRGPYNEQFF. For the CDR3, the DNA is TGCGCCAGCAGCTCACAGCGGGGGCCCTACAATGAGCAGTTCTTC. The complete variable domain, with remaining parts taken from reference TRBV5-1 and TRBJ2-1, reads KAGVTQTPRYLIKTRGQQVTLSCSPISGHRSVSWYQQTPGQGLQFLFEYFSETQRNKGNFPGRFSGRQFSNSRSEMNVSTLELGDSALYLCASSSQRGPYNEQFFGPGTRLTVL.

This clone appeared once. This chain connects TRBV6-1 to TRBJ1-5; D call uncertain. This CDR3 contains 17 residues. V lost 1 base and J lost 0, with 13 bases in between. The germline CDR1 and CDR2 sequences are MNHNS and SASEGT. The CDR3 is CASSEGVWAYSNQPQHF. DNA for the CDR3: TGTGCCAGCAGTGAAGGTGTCTGGGCCTATAGCAATCAGCCCCAGCATTTT.

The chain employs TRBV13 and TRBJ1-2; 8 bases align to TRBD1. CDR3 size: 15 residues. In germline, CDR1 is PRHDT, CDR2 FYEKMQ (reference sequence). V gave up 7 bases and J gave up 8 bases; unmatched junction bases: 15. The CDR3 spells CASKISRTGSKGYTF. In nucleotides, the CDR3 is TGTGCCAGCAAAATTTCACGGACAGGGAGCAAGGGCTACACCTTC.

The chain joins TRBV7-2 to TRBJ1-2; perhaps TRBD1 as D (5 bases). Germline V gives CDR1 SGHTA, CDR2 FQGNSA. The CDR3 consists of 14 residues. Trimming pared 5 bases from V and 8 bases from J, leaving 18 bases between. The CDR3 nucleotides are TGTGCCAGCAGCACAATGAAGGACAACTGGGGCTACACCTTC. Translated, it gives CASSTMKDNWGYTF.

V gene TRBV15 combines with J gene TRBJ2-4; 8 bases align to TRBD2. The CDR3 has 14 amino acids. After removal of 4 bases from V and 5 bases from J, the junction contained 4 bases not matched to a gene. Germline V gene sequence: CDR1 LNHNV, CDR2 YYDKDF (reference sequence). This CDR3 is CATSKPGLENIQYF. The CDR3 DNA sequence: TGTGCCACCAGCAAACCGGGACTAGAAAACATTCAGTACTTC.

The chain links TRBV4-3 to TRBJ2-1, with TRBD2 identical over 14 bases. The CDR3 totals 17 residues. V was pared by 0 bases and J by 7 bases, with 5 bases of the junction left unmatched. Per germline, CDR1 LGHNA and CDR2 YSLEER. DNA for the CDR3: TGCGCCAGCAGCCAAGATCCCGGGACTAGCGGGAGTAATGAGCAGTTCTTC. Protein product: CASSQDPGTSGSNEQFF.

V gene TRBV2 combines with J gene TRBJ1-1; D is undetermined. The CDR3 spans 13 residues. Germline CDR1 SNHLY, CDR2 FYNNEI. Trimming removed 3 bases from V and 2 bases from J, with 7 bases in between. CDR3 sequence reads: CASSDTGNTEAFF. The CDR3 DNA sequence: TGTGCCAGCAGTGACACGGGTAACACTGAAGCTTTCTTT.